Detailed here is one TCR beta chain. Its specificity is not known. The CDR3 length is 13 residues. Trimming cost V 10 bases and J 5 bases; bases outside gene matches: 9. Germline CDR1 is SGHDN and CDR2 is FVKESK. This record comes from a study of T cell responses to AZD1222 COVID-19 vaccine. The data were produced by immunoSEQ multiplex PCR, yet TCRdb's version contains in-frame clones alone and is incomplete. Of more than 150,000 clones listed, around 90% were seen once; the top ten hold about 1.9%. General study points: The study reported that nearly half of spike-specific TCRs target unmutated variant regions.

The chain is built from TRBV14 and TRBJ1-1; 8 nucleotides line up with TRBD1. The specimen comprised peripheral blood, sampled 28 days after the second AZD1222 dose. The receptor's source is an adult who received the AZD1222 COVID-19 vaccine. For the CDR3, the DNA is TGTGCCACTTCGGGACAGGTAGGAACTGAAGCTTTCTTT. It encodes CATSGQVGTEAFF. The full variable domain, completed using reference TRBV14 and TRBJ1-1, is EAGVTQFPSHSVIEKGQTVTLRCDPISGHDNLYWYRRVMGKEIKFLLHFVKESKQDESGMPNNRFLAERTGGTYSTLKVQPAELEDSGVYFCATSGQVGTEAFFGQGTRLTVV.